These T cell receptor beta chains were read from a single sample in a study of cytomegalovirus exposure and HLA in healthy donors. Clones were sequenced by immunoSEQ multiplex PCR, and TCRdb holds only the in-frame ones, with some missing. The sample includes about 67,000 clones, approximately 71% of them seen just once. The sequenced sample consisted of PBMCs. These receptors originate from a woman aged 30 to 39 in good health and CMV-seronegative. Each CDR3 is given with its conserved first and last residue. The D gene is left open where the match is weak. Expanded clones are given a class, and other clones once, few, many or no size at all.

abundance: .; d_gene: TRBD1; v_gene: TRBV10-3; j_gene: TRBJ2-7; CDR3nt: TGTGCCATCAGACCCGGGACAGGGGGTCGTACCGAGCAGTACTTC; CDR3aa: CAIRPGTGGRTEQYF
abundance: medium-sized; d_gene: .; v_gene: TRBV4-1; j_gene: TRBJ2-5; CDR3nt: TGCGCCAGCAGCCAAGGAGGCGGGATGTTAGAGACCCAGTACTTC; CDR3aa: CASSQGGGMLETQYF
abundance: .; d_gene: TRBD1; v_gene: TRBV7-3; j_gene: TRBJ2-7; CDR3nt: TGTGCCAGCAAGGGACAGGGAGCCTACGAGCAGTACTTC; CDR3aa: CASKGQGAYEQYF
abundance: once; d_gene: TRBD1; v_gene: TRBV25-1; j_gene: TRBJ1-3; CDR3nt: TGTGCCAGCAGTGACAGGGGGCCTGGAAACACCATATATTTT; CDR3aa: CASSDRGPGNTIYF
abundance: .; d_gene: .; v_gene: TRBV16; j_gene: TRBJ1-2; CDR3nt: TGTGCCAGCAGCCAATCAGGGGGTCCCTATGGCTACACCTTC; CDR3aa: CASSQSGGPYGYTF
abundance: .; d_gene: TRBD2; v_gene: TRBV23-1; j_gene: TRBJ2-7; CDR3nt: TGCGCCAGCAGTCACAAGACCGGGACTAGCGGCTACGAGCAGTACTTC; CDR3aa: CASSHKTGTSGYEQYF
abundance: few; d_gene: TRBD1; v_gene: TRBV10-3; j_gene: TRBJ1-3; CDR3nt: TGTGCCATCAGTGACCCCGGACAGGTCTCTGGAAACACCATATATTTT; CDR3aa: CAISDPGQVSGNTIYF
abundance: few; d_gene: .; v_gene: TRBV7-2; j_gene: TRBJ1-2; CDR3nt: TGTGCCAGCAGCTTACAATCAAGGGGCTATGGCTACACCTTC; CDR3aa: CASSLQSRGYGYTF
abundance: .; d_gene: .; v_gene: TRBV29-1; j_gene: TRBJ1-2; CDR3nt: TGCAGCTCCGGGGACTCCAACTATGGCTACACCTTC; CDR3aa: CSSGDSNYGYTF
abundance: few; d_gene: .; v_gene: TRBV28; j_gene: TRBJ1-3; CDR3nt: TGTGCCAGCAGTGACGACAGGTCTTCCTCTGGAAACACCATATATTTT; CDR3aa: CASSDDRSSSGNTIYF
abundance: .; d_gene: .; v_gene: TRBV11-2; j_gene: TRBJ1-2; CDR3nt: TGTGCCAGCAGCTTAGAAGGACAGATCTATGGCTACACCTTC; CDR3aa: CASSLEGQIYGYTF
abundance: .; d_gene: .; v_gene: TRBV10-1; j_gene: TRBJ1-5; CDR3nt: TGCGCCAGCAGACGACGGAGAGCGTCCCAGCATTTT; CDR3aa: CASRRRRASQHF
abundance: few; d_gene: .; v_gene: TRBV6-5; j_gene: TRBJ1-5; CDR3nt: TGTGCCAGCTGGGAAGGGGATAGCAATCAGCCCCAGCATTTT; CDR3aa: CASWEGDSNQPQHF
abundance: .; d_gene: TRBD1; v_gene: TRBV6-6; j_gene: TRBJ2-1; CDR3nt: TGTGCCAGCAGCCCGACAGGGGTAAATGAGCAGTTCTTC; CDR3aa: CASSPTGVNEQFF
abundance: .; d_gene: .; v_gene: TRBV19; j_gene: TRBJ1-2; CDR3nt: TGTGCCAGTAGTCCCAACTACTCGGCCGCGGGTGGCTACACCTTC; CDR3aa: CASSPNYSAAGGYTF
abundance: .; d_gene: .; v_gene: TRBV15; j_gene: TRBJ1-1; CDR3nt: TGTGCCACCAGCAGAGAGGTCGGGGAATCCAACATCGCTGAAGCTTTCTTT; CDR3aa: CATSREVGESNIAEAFF
abundance: .; d_gene: TRBD1; v_gene: TRBV29-1; j_gene: TRBJ1-2; CDR3nt: TGCAGCGTCCCGGGACAGAACTATGGCTACACCTTC; CDR3aa: CSVPGQNYGYTF